The 22 T cell receptor beta chains listed next were all sequenced from one sample in a study of radiotherapy plus CTLA-4 blockade in lung cancer. Some clones are missing from TCRdb's copy, which holds only in-frame ones; the method was immunoSEQ multiplex PCR. The top ten clones hold approximately 8% of a sample with about 41,000 clones, 70% to 80% of them seen once. This specimen consisted of peripheral blood, obtained from a patient treated with radiotherapy plus ipilimumab. The source is a human donor with non-small cell lung cancer who had stable disease on radiotherapy plus ipilimumab.

By share, this clone counts as medium-sized. The chain employs TRBV6-1 and TRBJ2-7; no clear D gene. The CDR3 sequence is 13 residues long. Between the trimmed V and J ends, which lost 8 bases and 1 base, there was a span of 12 bases. CDR1 is MNHNS and CDR2 is SASEGT in the germline V gene. CDR3 in amino acids: CASAQSFSYEQYV. The CDR3, as DNA: TGTGCCAGCGCGCAATCCTTTTCCTACGAGCAGTACGTC.

CDR3 loop: CASSEVRGSGTEAFF. In nucleotides, the CDR3 is TGCGCCAGCAGTGAAGTGAGGGGAAGCGGCACTGAAGCTTTCTTT. V is TRBV10-2 and J is TRBJ1-1; possibly TRBD1 for D (5 bases). Germline V gene data show CDR1 as WSHSY and CDR2 as SAAADI. V lost 3 bases and J 4 bases, leaving 15 bases between the germline ends. The CDR3 is made up of 15 amino acids.

The rearrangement uses TRBV7-9 and TRBJ1-2, with D unresolved. The CDR3 has 15 residues. Trimming took 1 base from V and 8 from J, leaving 17 bases between them. The germline V gene encodes CDR1 SEHNR and CDR2 FQNEAQ (reference sequence). CDR3 loop: CASSLVGVLRRGYTF. In DNA, the CDR3 is TGTGCCAGCAGCTTAGTTGGGGTTTTAAGGCGAGGCTACACCTTC.

This clone was found once. The rearrangement links TRBV25-1 to TRBJ2-3; D might be TRBD1 or TRBD2, each matching 5 bases. CDR1 and CDR2 (germline): MGHDK, SYGVNS. V was clipped by 0 bases and J by 4 bases, with 17 bases between them. This CDR3 region has 17 residues. CDR3 sequence: CASSEYQAGSGPDTQYF. CDR3 coding DNA: TGTGCCAGCAGTGAATATCAGGCAGGTTCGGGACCAGATACGCAGTATTTT.

The CDR3 loop is CASSNSDRGNTIYF. Here the CDR3 DNA reads TGTGCCAGCAGCAACTCCGACCGGGGGAACACCATATATTTT. V is TRBV7-9 and J is TRBJ1-3, with D perhaps matching TRBD1 (5 bases). This CDR3 spans 14 amino acids. The ends were cut back, 5 bases at V and 7 bases at J, with 15 bases in the middle. Looked up from germline, CDR1 is SEHNR and CDR2 is FQNEAQ (reference sequence).

The chain carries TRBV4-3 and TRBJ1-1, with D maybe TRBD1 (5 bases). The ends were cut back, 2 bases at V and 2 bases at J, with 9 bases in the middle. CDR1 is LGHNA and CDR2 is YSLEER in the germline V gene. The length of the CDR3 is 14 residues. The CDR3 DNA reads TGCGCCAGCAGCCAACTCCGGACAAACACTGAAGCTTTCTTT. Its translation is CASSQLRTNTEAFF.

This chain uses TRBV11-2 with TRBJ2-1; 11 bases match TRBD1. The germline gives CDR1 SGHAT, CDR2 FQNNGV. The CDR3 has 18 amino acids. V lost 3 bases, J lost 8 bases, and 15 bases stayed unmatched. CDR3 DNA sequence: TGTGCCAGCAGCTTTTTGGACAGGGGGCATCAGTCTAAGTATGAGCAGTTCTTC. Its translation: CASSFLDRGHQSKYEQFF.

The chain has TRBV6-1 and TRBJ2-1, with 7 bases that match TRBD1. Germline loops: CDR1 MNHNS, CDR2 SASEGT. The CDR3 length is 14 residues. V gave up 6 bases and J gave up 6 bases; unmatched junction bases: 8. For the CDR3, the DNA is TGTGCCAGCAGCCGACAGGGAAAAGGCAATGAGCAGTTCTTC. Amino acids: CASSRQGKGNEQFF.

The V and J genes are TRBV5-4 and TRBJ2-3; the D is unclear. Germline V lookup: CDR1 SGHNT, CDR2 YYREEE (reference sequence). This CDR3 comprises 14 residues. V was cut by 4 bases and J by 7 bases, with 16 bases left in between. The CDR3: CASSMAPPKNTQYF. The CDR3, as DNA: TGTGCCAGCAGCATGGCCCCCCCCAAGAATACGCAGTATTTT.

The gene calls are TRBV5-5 and TRBJ2-2; 9 nucleotides match TRBD1. Germline assignment: CDR1 SGHKS and CDR2 YYEKEE (reference sequence). There are 15 residues in the CDR3. Unmatched junction bases numbered 4, after V lost 4 bases and J lost 3 bases. This CDR3 is CASSPWTGDTGELFF. As DNA, the CDR3 is TGTGCCAGCAGCCCCTGGACAGGGGACACCGGGGAGCTGTTTTTT.

Only one count was recorded for this clone. The chain uses TRBV6-1 and TRBJ1-3; D gene unclear. The CDR3 is 22 amino acids. Between the trimmed V and J ends, which lost 2 bases and 2 bases, there was a span of 31 bases. Germline V gene sequence: CDR1 MNHNS, CDR2 SASEGT. CDR3 residues: CASSELGRPSPSQTMAGNTIYF. CDR3 coding DNA: TGTGCCAGCAGTGAACTCGGGAGGCCTAGCCCTTCACAAACAATGGCTGGAAACACCATATATTTT.

J is TRBJ1-1 and V is TRBV5-1; no clear D gene. The V and J ends lost 6 bases and 1 base respectively, with 13 bases between them. The CDR3 loop spans 14 amino acids. Germline lookup yields CDR1 SGHRS and CDR2 YFSETQ. As DNA, the CDR3 is TGCGCCAGCACCCCGACGGCCGGGAACACTGAAGCTTTCTTT. Translation gives CASTPTAGNTEAFF.

The chain couples TRBV14 to TRBJ2-2, with D perhaps TRBD1 (6 bases). The CDR3 loop spans 14 amino acids. The germline V gene has CDR1 SGHDN and CDR2 FVKESK. V lost 4 bases and J lost 5, with 11 bases in between. The chain's CDR3 is CASSRQENTGELFF. The CDR3 nucleotides are TGTGCCAGCAGCCGACAGGAAAATACCGGGGAGCTGTTTTTT.

The CDR3 sequence: CASSLGLVGGDEQFF. As DNA, the CDR3 is TGTGCCAGCAGCTTAGGTCTAGTGGGGGGGGATGAGCAGTTCTTC. The V call is TRBV11-3, the J call TRBJ2-1, with 7 bases fitting TRBD2. Germline CDR1 is SGHNT and CDR2 is YENEEA. The junction had 8 bases not matched to a gene; V was cut back by 1 base and J by 8 bases. There are 15 residues in the CDR3.

The CDR3, as DNA: TGCGCCAGCAGCCCTGGACTAGCGGGATACGACAATGAGCAGTTCTTC. Translating it yields CASSPGLAGYDNEQFF. The chain couples TRBV5-1 to TRBJ2-1, with 12 positions matching TRBD2. Trimming removed 4 bases from V and 5 bases from J; junction bases left unmatched: 7. CDR1 SGHRS and CDR2 YFSETQ come from the germline V gene. This CDR3 is built from 16 residues. Filled out from reference TRBV5-1 and TRBJ2-1, the complete variable domain reads KAGVTQTPRYLIKTRGQQVTLSCSPISGHRSVSWYQQTPGQGLQFLFEYFSETQRNKGNFPGRFSGRQFSNSRSEMNVSTLELGDSALYLCASSPGLAGYDNEQFFGPGTRLTVL.

The chain links TRBV19 to TRBJ2-2, with D unresolved. The germline V gene has CDR1 LNHDA and CDR2 SQIVND (reference sequence). This CDR3 is 13 amino acids long. Trimming left V 1 base short and J 6 bases short, with 6 bases between. The CDR3 reads CASSIGQSGELFF. The DNA for the CDR3 is TGTGCCAGTAGTATAGGTCAGTCCGGGGAGCTGTTTTTT.

The chain links TRBV6-6 to TRBJ2-2; D possibly uses TRBD1 or TRBD2 (5 bases each). CDR3 size: 14 residues. Deletions cut 5 bases from V and 6 bases from J, with 13 bases between. Germline assignment: CDR1 MNHNY and CDR2 SVGAGI (reference sequence). CDR3 nucleotide sequence: TGTGCCAGCAGTAACAAGGGACGGGCCGGGGAGCTGTTTTTT. It translates to CASSNKGRAGELFF.

The chain is built from TRBV9 and TRBJ1-3, with D unresolved. Germline V CDR1 and CDR2: SGDLS, YYNGEE. V was shortened by 1 base and J by 4 bases, with 21 bases between the two germline ends. The CDR3 consists of 18 residues. CDR3 DNA: TGTGCCAGCAGCGTAACACCGGGCCTCGAGAGTGGGGGAAACACCATATATTTT. It encodes CASSVTPGLESGGNTIYF.

This rearrangement joins TRBV6-1 to TRBJ1-3, with no clear D. The CDR3 has 15 residues. The germline V gene encodes CDR1 MNHNS and CDR2 SASEGT. Trimming removed 2 bases at V and 2 bases at J, with 10 bases between. The CDR3 loop reads CASSEYGYPGNTIYF. The CDR3 DNA reads TGTGCCAGCAGTGAATATGGGTACCCTGGAAACACCATATATTTT.

This rearrangement joins TRBV7-9 to TRBJ2-7, with TRBD1 identical over 7 bases. The germline CDR1 and CDR2 sequences are SEHNR and FQNEAQ (reference sequence). This CDR3 comprises 15 residues. The trim removed 3 bases at V and 2 bases at J, leaving 7 bases unmatched. The CDR3 loop reads CASSFGPQGAYEQYV. The CDR3 nucleotides read TGTGCCAGCAGCTTTGGGCCGCAGGGGGCCTACGAGCAGTACGTC.

V and J are TRBV28 and TRBJ1-1; no clear D gene. V gave up 6 bases and J gave up 8 bases, with 13 bases separating them. The CDR3 spans 12 residues. The germline V gene has CDR1 MDHEN and CDR2 SYDVKM. As DNA, the CDR3 is TGTGCCAGCAGCCCCCGCATACCCGAAGCTTTCTTT. As protein: CASSPRIPEAFF.

The rearrangement uses TRBV2 and TRBJ1-6; a weak D match, TRBD1 (6 bases). Looked up from germline, CDR1 is SNHLY and CDR2 is FYNNEI. The length of the CDR3 is 14 residues. Trimming removed 7 bases from V and 4 bases from J, with 11 bases in between. CDR3 protein: CASTGQSYNSPLHF. As DNA, the CDR3 is TGTGCCAGCACAGGACAGTCTTATAATTCACCCCTCCACTTT.